This T cell receptor (beta chain) derives from a study of identical twins. No donor was unhealthy or non-Caucasian. V was clipped by 5 bases and J by 2 bases, with 13 bases between them. The CDR3 has 14 residues. The germline gives CDR1 MNHEY, CDR2 SMNVEV (reference sequence). Whole-study findings and limits: Shared out-of-frame alpha sequences (those common to twins) showed excess low generation probability. Invariant cells of the MAIT and iNKT types might have partly distorted the zero-insertion analyses.

In TCRdb, the 5' RACE reads were re-called with MiXCR into one record per CDR3 protein. Of about 340,000 distinct CDR3 sequences listed, about 12% are singletons. As to this clonotype: Its antigen remains unidentified.

This same sample was also part of a study on yellow fever vaccine responses in identical twins. That investigation notes: Twins' vaccine T cell response reportedly gave the appearance of partial convergence and partial personalization.

The TCR was taken from a woman between 18 and 30 years old in good health. The chain is built from TRBV27 and TRBJ2-7; tentative D call: TRBD2 (6 bases). The sample was CD8+ T cells sorted from blood. DNA of the CDR3: TGTGCCAGCAGTCAACCGGGACTGACCTACGAGCAGTACTTC. Translating it yields CASSQPGLTYEQYF.